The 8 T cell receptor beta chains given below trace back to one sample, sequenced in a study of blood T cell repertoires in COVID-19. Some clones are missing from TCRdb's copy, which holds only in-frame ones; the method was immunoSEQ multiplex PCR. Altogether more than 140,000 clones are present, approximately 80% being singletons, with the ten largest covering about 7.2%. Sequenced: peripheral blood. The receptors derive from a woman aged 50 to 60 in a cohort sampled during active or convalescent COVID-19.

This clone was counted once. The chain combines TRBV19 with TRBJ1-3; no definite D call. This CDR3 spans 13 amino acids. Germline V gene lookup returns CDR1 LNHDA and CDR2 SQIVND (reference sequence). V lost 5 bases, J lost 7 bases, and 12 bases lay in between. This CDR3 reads CASSSKVGNTIYF. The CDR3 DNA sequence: TGTGCCAGTAGTTCTAAAGTGGGCAACACCATATATTTT.

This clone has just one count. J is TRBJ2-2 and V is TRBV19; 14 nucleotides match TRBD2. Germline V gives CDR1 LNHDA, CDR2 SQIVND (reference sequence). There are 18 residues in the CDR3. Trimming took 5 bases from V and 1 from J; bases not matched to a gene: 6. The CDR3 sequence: CASSPGTSGGGNTGELFF. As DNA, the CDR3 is TGTGCCAGTAGTCCCGGGACTAGCGGGGGCGGGAACACCGGGGAGCTGTTTTTT. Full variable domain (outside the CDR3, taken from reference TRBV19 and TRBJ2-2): DGGITQSPKYLFRKEGQNVTLSCEQNLNHDAMYWYRQDPGQGLRLIYYSQIVNDFQKGDIAEGYSVSREKKESFPLTVTSAQKNPTAFYLCASSPGTSGGGNTGELFFGEGSRLTVL.

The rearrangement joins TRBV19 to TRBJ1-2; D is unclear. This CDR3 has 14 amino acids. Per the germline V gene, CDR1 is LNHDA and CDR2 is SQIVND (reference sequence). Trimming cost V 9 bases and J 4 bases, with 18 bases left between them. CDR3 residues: CASRTPEGVYGYTF. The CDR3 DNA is TGTGCCAGCCGGACGCCCGAGGGAGTCTATGGCTACACCTTC. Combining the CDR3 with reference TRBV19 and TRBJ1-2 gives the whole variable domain DGGITQSPKYLFRKEGQNVTLSCEQNLNHDAMYWYRQDPGQGLRLIYYSQIVNDFQKGDIAEGYSVSREKKESFPLTVTSAQKNPTAFYLCASRTPEGVYGYTFGSGTRLTVV.

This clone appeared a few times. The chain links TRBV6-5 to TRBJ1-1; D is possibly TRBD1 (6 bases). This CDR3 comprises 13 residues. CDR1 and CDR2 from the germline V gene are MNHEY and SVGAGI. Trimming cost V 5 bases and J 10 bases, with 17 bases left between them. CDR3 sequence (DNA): TGTGCCAGCAGTCTCGACCGACAGGCTACAGCTTTCTTT. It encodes CASSLDRQATAFF.

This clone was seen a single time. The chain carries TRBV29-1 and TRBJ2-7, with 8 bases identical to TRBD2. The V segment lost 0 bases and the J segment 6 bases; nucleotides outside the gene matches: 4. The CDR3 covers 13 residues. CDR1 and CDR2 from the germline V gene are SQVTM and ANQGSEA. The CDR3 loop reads CSVEDLGGVEQYF. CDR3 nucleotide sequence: TGCAGCGTTGAAGATCTCGGGGGGGTCGAGCAGTACTTC.

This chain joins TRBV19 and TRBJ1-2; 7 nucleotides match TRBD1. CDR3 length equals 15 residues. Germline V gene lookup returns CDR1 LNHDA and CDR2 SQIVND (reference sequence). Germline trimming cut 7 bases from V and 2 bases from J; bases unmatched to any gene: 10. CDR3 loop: CASTTLEGANYGYTF. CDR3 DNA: TGTGCCAGTACGACCTTGGAGGGGGCCAACTATGGCTACACCTTC.

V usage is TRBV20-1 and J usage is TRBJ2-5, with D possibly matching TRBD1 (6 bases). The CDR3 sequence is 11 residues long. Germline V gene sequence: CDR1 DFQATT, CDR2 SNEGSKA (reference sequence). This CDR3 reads CSAGVRETQYF. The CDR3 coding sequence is TGCAGCGCAGGGGTTCGAGAGACCCAGTACTTC.

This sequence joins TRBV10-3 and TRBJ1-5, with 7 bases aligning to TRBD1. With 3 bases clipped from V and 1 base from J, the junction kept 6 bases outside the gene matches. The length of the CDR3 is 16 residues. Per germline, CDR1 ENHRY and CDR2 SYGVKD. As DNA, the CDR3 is TGTGCCATCAGTGAAGGCCAGGGGGACAGCAATCAGCCCCAGCATTTT. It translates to CAISEGQGDSNQPQHF.